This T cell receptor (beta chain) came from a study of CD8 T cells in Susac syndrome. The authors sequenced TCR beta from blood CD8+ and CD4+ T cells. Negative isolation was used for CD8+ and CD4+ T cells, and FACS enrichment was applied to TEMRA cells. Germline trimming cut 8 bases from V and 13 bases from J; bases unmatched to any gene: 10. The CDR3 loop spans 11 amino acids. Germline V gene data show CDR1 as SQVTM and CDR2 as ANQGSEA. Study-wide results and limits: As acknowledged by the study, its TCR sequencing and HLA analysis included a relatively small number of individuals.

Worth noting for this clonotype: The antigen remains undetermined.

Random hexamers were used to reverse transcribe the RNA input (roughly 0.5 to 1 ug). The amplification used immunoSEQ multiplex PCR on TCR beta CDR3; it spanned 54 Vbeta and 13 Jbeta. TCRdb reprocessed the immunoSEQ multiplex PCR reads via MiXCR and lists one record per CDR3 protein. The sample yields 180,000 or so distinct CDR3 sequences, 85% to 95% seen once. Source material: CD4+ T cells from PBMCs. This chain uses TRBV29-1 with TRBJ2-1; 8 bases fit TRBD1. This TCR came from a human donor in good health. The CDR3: CSMLQGAEQFF. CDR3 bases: TGCAGCATGCTCCAGGGGGCTGAACAGTTCTTC.